Following are 11 T cell receptor beta chains from one sample sequenced in a study of tumor and adjacent non-tumor tissue in lung cancer. RNA was extracted from bulk tissue without any cell sorting. TCRbeta libraries were built with three rounds of nested PCR, modified from ARM-PCR. TCRdb processed the multiplex PCR reads anew with MiXCR; each CDR3 protein has one entry. The data contain over 85,000 distinct CDR3 sequences, 75% to 90% of them singletons. The material sequenced was lung tumor tissue. These receptors were collected from a man aged 65 to 79 with non-small cell lung cancer.

A few counts support this clonotype. A read error may account for a junction end that differs from germline. The CDR3 DNA reads TGTACCAGCAATTTGGGGACATCCGATAAACCTTTCTTT. It codes for CTSNLGTSDKPFF. The V call is TRBV11-2, the J call TRBJ1-1; maybe TRBD1 (6 bases). Looked up from germline, CDR1 is SGHAT and CDR2 is FQNNGV. The CDR3 loop spans 13 amino acids. Looking up the rest from reference TRBV11-2 and TRBJ1-1 gives the full variable domain: EAGVAQSPRYKIIEKRQSVAFWCNPISGHATLYWYQQILGQGPKLLIQFQNNGVVDDSQLPKDRFSAERLKGVDSTLKIQPAKLEDSAVYLCTSNLGTSDKPFFGQGTRLTVV.

J is TRBJ2-1 and V is TRBV11-2, with D tentatively TRBD2 (6 bases). The CDR3 extends over 18 amino acids. Germline CDR1 SGHAT, CDR2 FQNNGV. Trimming removed 2 bases from V and 2 bases from J, with 19 bases in between. CDR3 DNA sequence: TGTGCCAGCAGCTTACATACGCGGGACTGCGCCCCCTACAATGAGCAGTTCTTC. It specifies CASSLHTRDCAPYNEQFF.

Remarks on this clonotype: The junction departs from the called germline gene at one end, perhaps through a read error. This chain connects TRBV29-1 to TRBJ2-4; D call uncertain. Germline V gene sequence: CDR1 SQVTM, CDR2 ANQGSEA. This CDR3 region has 11 residues. The CDR3 coding sequence is TGCAGCGTTGAATGGGAAAACATTAAGTACTTC. This sequence encodes CSVEWENIKYF.

The chain employs TRBV6-6 and TRBJ2-7, with D perhaps TRBD1 (5 bases). This CDR3 contains 13 residues. Germline V gene lookup returns CDR1 MNHNY and CDR2 SVGAGI (reference sequence). Trimming stripped 11 bases from V and 3 bases from J, with 17 bases between. This CDR3 reads CADSYSWGYEQYF. For the CDR3, the DNA is TGTGCCGACAGTTACTCATGGGGCTACGAGCAGTACTTC.

This clonotype was picked up one time. The conserved final phenylalanine or tryptophan is absent from the CDR3, which likely points to a read error. The limits of the CDR3 on the DNA are not certain, so only TCRdb's listed CDR3 is given. The chain uses TRBV13 and TRBJ2-7; the table names TRBD1, a call not compared with the DNA. Germline V gene sequence: CDR1 PRHDT, CDR2 FYEKMQ (reference sequence). The CDR3 extends over 13 residues, inclusive of both ends. CDR3 loop: CASSSTTGDEQCS.

For this clonotype: One end of the junction is discordant with germline, which a read error may explain. V gene TRBV4-2 combines with J gene TRBJ1-1; D uncertain. The CDR3 consists of 13 residues. Germline CDR1 is LGHNA and CDR2 is YNFKEQ. The CDR3 spells CANSQDRGLEAFF. CDR3 nucleotide sequence: TGTGCCAACAGCCAAGATCGAGGGCTTGAAGCATTCTTT.

As for this clonotype: This may come from a read error, since a much larger clone is one base off. The chain uses TRBV28 and TRBJ1-5; 9 positions agree with TRBD1. Germline V gives CDR1 MDHEN, CDR2 SYDVKM. This CDR3 is 15 amino acids long. The DNA of the CDR3 is TGTGCCAGCAGTCGGGACAGGGCCAACAATCAGTCCCAGCATTTT. This gives the protein CASSRDRANNQSQHF.

Comments on this clonotype: Germline is not matched at one junction end, which may reflect a read error. V gene TRBV6-1 combines with J gene TRBJ2-2; a possible D gene is TRBD2 (5 bases). CDR1 and CDR2 from the germline V gene are MNHNS and SASEGT. This CDR3 is 16 amino acids long. CDR3 region: CACSHSPIGDYGELFF. CDR3 DNA: TGTGCCTGCAGTCACTCACCAATCGGGGATTACGGGGAGCTGTTTTTT.

With respect to this clonotype: This CDR3 is missing its conserved last phenylalanine or tryptophan, likely due to a read error. The DNA is left out, because the CDR3 cannot be placed on it with certainty; the CDR3 is given as TCRdb lists it. This chain joins TRBV11-3 and TRBJ1-1; no check of the table's D call, TRBD1, against the DNA was made. The CDR3 is 14 amino acids in total, end residues counted. CDR1 is SGHNT, CDR2 YENEEA, per germline. CDR3 residues: CASTRTGAFTEAFV.

Details on this clonotype: One junction end disagrees with the germline gene, perhaps due to a read error. This chain uses TRBV5-4 with TRBJ1-1, with D perhaps TRBD1 (5 bases). Germline V CDR1 and CDR2: SGHNT, YYREEE (reference sequence). The CDR3 length is 16 residues. The CDR3 spells CASNLPQRPGGTEALF. CDR3 DNA sequence: TGTGCCAGCAACTTACCTCAAAGACCGGGTGGGACTGAAGCTCTCTTT.

This clonotype was recorded only once. A read error may produce the germline difference seen at one junction end. The rearrangement links TRBV11-3 to TRBJ2-3; possible D gene TRBD2, 5 bases. Germline V gene lookup returns CDR1 SGHNT and CDR2 YENEEA. This CDR3 spans 15 amino acids. In nucleotides, the CDR3 is TGTGCCAGCCCCAGTCGGGAAGTAAGCACCGATACGCAGTATTTT. This codes for CASPSREVSTDTQYF.